These T cell receptor beta chains were read from a single sample in a study of neurological immune-mediated disorders. TCRdb processed the 5' RACE reads anew with MiXCR; each CDR3 protein has one entry. The data contain fewer than 80,000 distinct CDR3 sequences, 5.2% of them singletons. Material for sequencing was PBMCs. Every receptor here comes from a woman aged 30 to 39 with multiple sclerosis. Both conserved end residues are part of each CDR3. Fields, in order: V gene, clone size, J gene, D gene, CDR3 protein, CDR3 DNA. D genes are given only for firm matches. The size of a clone is reported for some rows only, either as once, few or many, or as a class for expanded clones.

v_call: TRBV5-1
clone_size: -
j_call: TRBJ2-3
d_call: -
cdr3_aa: CASSREGRTDTQYF
cdr3_nt: TGCGCCAGCAGCAGAGAGGGCCGTACAGATACGCAGTATTTT

v_call: TRBV5-1
clone_size: many
j_call: TRBJ2-2
d_call: -
cdr3_aa: CASSLAGSSTGELFF
cdr3_nt: TGCGCCAGCAGCTTGGCGGGCTCGAGCACCGGGGAGCTGTTTTTT

v_call: TRBV5-1
clone_size: many
j_call: TRBJ2-2
d_call: -
cdr3_aa: CASSFSTGELFF
cdr3_nt: TGCGCCAGCAGCTTCAGCACCGGGGAGCTGTTTTTT

v_call: TRBV12-3/TRBV12-4
clone_size: many
j_call: TRBJ1-5
d_call: -
cdr3_aa: CASTTSATAKGPQHF
cdr3_nt: TGTGCCAGCACTACCTCTGCCACCGCGAAGGGGCCCCAGCATTTT

v_call: TRBV10-3
clone_size: many
j_call: TRBJ2-1
d_call: TRBD1
cdr3_aa: CAISGGDRGLDEQFF
cdr3_nt: TGTGCCATCTCAGGAGGGGACAGGGGGCTTGATGAGCAGTTCTTC

v_call: TRBV5-8
clone_size: many
j_call: TRBJ1-4
d_call: TRBD1
cdr3_aa: CASSLAGTGSNEKLFF
cdr3_nt: TGTGCCAGCAGCTTGGCCGGGACAGGGAGTAATGAAAAACTGTTTTTT

v_call: TRBV20-1
clone_size: many
j_call: TRBJ2-5
d_call: TRBD2
cdr3_aa: CSSGSTSGYQETQYF
cdr3_nt: TGCAGTAGTGGCTCTACTAGCGGGTACCAAGAGACCCAGTACTTC

v_call: TRBV5-1
clone_size: few
j_call: TRBJ2-7
d_call: -
cdr3_aa: CASSASEGLLIEQYF
cdr3_nt: TGCGCCAGCAGCGCCAGTGAGGGGCTCCTTATCGAGCAGTACTTC

v_call: TRBV12-3/TRBV12-4
clone_size: many
j_call: TRBJ2-7
d_call: -
cdr3_aa: CASSLNGVISYEQYF
cdr3_nt: TGTGCCAGCAGTTTAAACGGGGTTATCTCCTACGAGCAGTACTTC

v_call: TRBV9
clone_size: many
j_call: TRBJ1-2
d_call: -
cdr3_aa: CASSVGADSYGYTF
cdr3_nt: TGTGCCAGCAGCGTAGGCGCCGACAGCTATGGCTACACCTTC

v_call: TRBV6-6
clone_size: many
j_call: TRBJ2-3
d_call: -
cdr3_aa: CASSRSDTQYF
cdr3_nt: TGTGCCAGCAGTAGGTCAGATACGCAGTATTTT

v_call: TRBV19
clone_size: few
j_call: TRBJ1-6
d_call: -
cdr3_aa: CASSISGTAYNSPLHF
cdr3_nt: TGTGCCAGTAGTATTTCGGGGACGGCTTATAATTCACCCCTCCACTTT

v_call: TRBV27
clone_size: many
j_call: TRBJ2-3
d_call: -
cdr3_aa: CASSLRLDGTDTQYF
cdr3_nt: TGTGCCAGCAGCCTTAGGTTGGATGGCACAGATACGCAGTATTTT

v_call: TRBV5-5
clone_size: many
j_call: TRBJ2-2
d_call: TRBD2
cdr3_aa: CASSTGLAIGELFF
cdr3_nt: TGTGCCAGCAGCACGGGACTAGCAATCGGGGAGCTGTTTTTT

v_call: TRBV7-9
clone_size: many
j_call: TRBJ2-1
d_call: TRBD1
cdr3_aa: CASRGQFDEQFF
cdr3_nt: TGTGCCAGCAGGGGACAGTTCGATGAGCAGTTCTTC

v_call: TRBV5-1
clone_size: many
j_call: TRBJ1-1
d_call: -
cdr3_aa: CASSNGGQDATEAFF
cdr3_nt: TGCGCCAGCAGCAATGGGGGCCAGGATGCCACTGAAGCTTTCTTT

v_call: TRBV20-1
clone_size: many
j_call: TRBJ2-3
d_call: -
cdr3_aa: CSALRARVTDTQYF
cdr3_nt: TGCAGTGCTCTGAGGGCCAGGGTCACGGATACGCAGTATTTT

v_call: TRBV5-1
clone_size: many
j_call: TRBJ1-5
d_call: TRBD1
cdr3_aa: CASSPRDRGNAERNQPQHF
cdr3_nt: TGCGCCAGCAGCCCCCGGGACAGGGGCAACGCCGAGCGCAATCAGCCCCAGCATTTT

v_call: TRBV7-2
clone_size: -
j_call: TRBJ1-5
d_call: -
cdr3_aa: CASTMPGASTNQPQHF
cdr3_nt: TGTGCCAGCACCATGCCGGGTGCATCGACCAATCAGCCCCAGCATTTT

v_call: TRBV10-3
clone_size: many
j_call: TRBJ2-7
d_call: TRBD2
cdr3_aa: CAISGTSGGKEQYF
cdr3_nt: TGTGCCATCAGCGGGACTAGCGGGGGGAAAGAGCAGTACTTC

v_call: TRBV10-3
clone_size: many
j_call: TRBJ2-3
d_call: TRBD1
cdr3_aa: CAINGQGVEYGTDTQYF
cdr3_nt: TGTGCCATCAACGGACAGGGGGTGGAGTACGGCACAGATACGCAGTATTTT

v_call: TRBV20-1
clone_size: many
j_call: TRBJ1-5
d_call: -
cdr3_aa: CSASWGAVQHF
cdr3_nt: TGCAGTGCTAGTTGGGGGGCGGTCCAGCATTTT

v_call: TRBV3-1
clone_size: few
j_call: TRBJ1-1
d_call: -
cdr3_aa: CASSSHGVPDTEAFF
cdr3_nt: TGTGCCAGCAGCTCGCACGGGGTCCCCGACACTGAAGCTTTCTTT

v_call: TRBV7-9
clone_size: many
j_call: TRBJ2-5
d_call: TRBD2
cdr3_aa: CASSQLAVEETQYF
cdr3_nt: TGTGCCAGCAGCCAGCTAGCGGTGGAAGAGACCCAGTACTTC

v_call: TRBV20-1
clone_size: few
j_call: TRBJ2-4
d_call: TRBD1
cdr3_aa: CSARYPSGRSGGNLAKNIQYF
cdr3_nt: TGCAGTGCTAGATACCCCTCCGGTCGTTCAGGGGGAAACCTAGCCAAAAACATTCAGTACTTC

v_call: TRBV5-6
clone_size: many
j_call: TRBJ2-3
d_call: -
cdr3_aa: CASSVGVPDTQYF
cdr3_nt: TGTGCCAGCAGCGTGGGGGTTCCAGATACGCAGTATTTT

v_call: TRBV20-1
clone_size: -
j_call: TRBJ2-3
d_call: -
cdr3_aa: CSAPPSGTDTQYF
cdr3_nt: TGCAGTGCTCCTCCCTCCGGCACAGATACGCAGTATTTT

v_call: TRBV6-6
clone_size: many
j_call: TRBJ2-7
d_call: -
cdr3_aa: CASRTGTSSYEQYF
cdr3_nt: TGTGCCAGCAGAACCGGGACAAGCTCCTACGAGCAGTACTTC

v_call: TRBV20-1
clone_size: -
j_call: TRBJ2-3
d_call: -
cdr3_aa: CSAMLGGRTDTQYF
cdr3_nt: TGCAGTGCCATGCTCGGGGGGCGGACAGATACGCAGTATTTT